This TCR beta chain came from a study of beta chain features in type 1 diabetes. For the study at large: On cell yields, gender and age, patients and healthy donors were similar.

Only one heparinised blood draw was taken per donor, and its volume averaged about 120 mL. Naive, central memory, regulatory and stem cell-like memory cells within the CD4+ compartment were sorted using CD45RO/CCR7/CD25/CD127/CD95/CD27. This CDR3 region has 16 residues. V lost 0 bases and J lost 15; bases outside the gene matches: 12. Germline V lookup: CDR1 MGHRA, CDR2 YSYEKL. All of the isolated RNA was reverse transcribed, so expressed TCRB transcripts were sequenced. Clones were sequenced by immunoSEQ multiplex PCR, and TCRdb holds only the in-frame ones, with some missing. The sample has approximately 100,000 clones, 40% seen once.

The TCR originated in a woman aged 18-29 years in good health. The V call is TRBV4-1, the J call TRBJ2-1; 12 bases line up with TRBD2. The specimen sequenced was stem cell memory CD4+ T cells from blood. CDR3 coding DNA: TGCGCCAGCAGCCAAGATCGGGCTAGCGGGAGGGCCCGGCCGTTCTTC. Protein: CASSQDRASGRARPFF.